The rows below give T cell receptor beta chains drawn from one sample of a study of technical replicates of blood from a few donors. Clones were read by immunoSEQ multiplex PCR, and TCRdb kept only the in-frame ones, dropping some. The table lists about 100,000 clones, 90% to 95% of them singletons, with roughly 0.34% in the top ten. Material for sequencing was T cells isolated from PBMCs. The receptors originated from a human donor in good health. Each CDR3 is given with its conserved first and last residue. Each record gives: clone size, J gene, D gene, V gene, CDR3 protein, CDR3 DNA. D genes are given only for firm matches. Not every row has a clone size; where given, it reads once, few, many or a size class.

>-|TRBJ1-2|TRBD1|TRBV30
CAWSDLGQGNGYTF
TGTGCCTGGAGTGATCTCGGACAGGGAAATGGCTACACCTTC
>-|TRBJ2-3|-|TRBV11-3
CASSAGVTQYF
TGTGCCAGCAGCGCAGGGGTTACGCAGTATTTT
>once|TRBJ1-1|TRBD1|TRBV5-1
CASSWTGVNTEAFF
TGCGCCAGCAGCTGGACAGGAGTGAACACTGAAGCTTTCTTT
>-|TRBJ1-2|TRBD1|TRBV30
CAWSVQRTGGSNYGYTF
TGTGCCTGGAGTGTACAAAGGACAGGGGGCTCTAACTATGGCTACACCTTC
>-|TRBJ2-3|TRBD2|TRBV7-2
CASSPSGRTDTQYF
TGTGCCAGCAGCCCAAGCGGGAGAACAGATACGCAGTATTTT
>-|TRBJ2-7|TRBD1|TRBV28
CASSLLVGDRGGEQYF
TGTGCCAGCAGTTTATTGGTAGGGGACAGGGGGGGCGAGCAGTACTTC
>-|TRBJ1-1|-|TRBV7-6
CASSLGLFNTEAFF
TGTGCCAGCAGCCTGGGACTCTTTAACACTGAAGCTTTCTTT
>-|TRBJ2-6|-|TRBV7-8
CASSSLYSGANVLTF
TGTGCCAGCAGCTCTCTTTACTCTGGGGCCAACGTCCTGACTTTC
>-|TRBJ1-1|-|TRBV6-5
CASSYLTGTEAFF
TGTGCCAGCAGTTATCTCACGGGAACTGAAGCTTTCTTT
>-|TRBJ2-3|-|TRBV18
CASSPENPGGDTQYF
TGTGCCAGCTCACCAGAGAATCCGGGTGGAGATACGCAGTATTTT
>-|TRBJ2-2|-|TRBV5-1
CASTRGQGSTGELFF
TGCGCCAGCACCCGTGGGCAGGGGTCCACCGGGGAGCTGTTTTTT
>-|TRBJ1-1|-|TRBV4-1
CASSQERLEGLNTEAFF
TGCGCCAGCAGCCAAGAAAGACTGGAAGGATTGAACACTGAAGCTTTCTTT
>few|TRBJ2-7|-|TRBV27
CASSLESLHSSYEQYF
TGTGCCAGCAGCCTCGAGTCCCTACACAGCTCCTACGAGCAGTACTTC
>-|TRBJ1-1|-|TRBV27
CASSSGLVNTEAFF
TGTGCCAGCAGTTCGGGACTGGTGAACACTGAAGCTTTCTTT
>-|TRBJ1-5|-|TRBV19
CASSTEKSNQPQHF
TGTGCCAGTAGTACTGAGAAAAGCAATCAGCCCCAGCATTTT
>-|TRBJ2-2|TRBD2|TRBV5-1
CASKLLAGSNTGELFF
TGCGCCAGCAAATTACTAGCGGGGTCTAACACCGGGGAGCTGTTTTTT
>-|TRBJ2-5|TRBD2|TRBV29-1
CSVRLAEETQYF
TGCAGCGTTCGGCTAGCGGAAGAGACCCAGTACTTC
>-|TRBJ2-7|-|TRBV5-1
CASSQEQGPISYEQYF
TGCGCCAGCAGCCAAGAACAGGGACCGATCTCCTACGAGCAGTACTTC
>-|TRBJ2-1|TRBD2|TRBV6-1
CASSGLAGLNEQFF
TGTGCCAGCAGTGGGTTAGCGGGACTCAATGAGCAGTTCTTC
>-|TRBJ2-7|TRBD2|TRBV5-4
CASSATSGRAYEQYF
TGTGCCAGCAGCGCTACTAGCGGGAGGGCCTACGAGCAGTACTTC
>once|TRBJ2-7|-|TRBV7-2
CASSLGGLIYEQYF
TGTGCCAGCAGCTTAGGGGGACTTATCTACGAGCAGTACTTC
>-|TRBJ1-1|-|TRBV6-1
CASSGGLVSTEAFF
TGTGCCAGCAGTGGCGGTTTGGTAAGCACTGAAGCTTTCTTT
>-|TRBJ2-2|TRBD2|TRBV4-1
CASSQELAGGGTGELFF
TGCGCCAGCAGCCAAGAGCTAGCGGGAGGTGGCACCGGGGAGCTGTTTTTT
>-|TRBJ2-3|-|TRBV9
CASSVAASGTDTQYF
TGTGCCAGCAGCGTAGCAGCTAGCGGCACAGATACGCAGTATTTT
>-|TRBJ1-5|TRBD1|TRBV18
CASSPMQGGQPQHF
TGTGCCAGCTCACCAATGCAGGGGGGTCAGCCCCAGCATTTT
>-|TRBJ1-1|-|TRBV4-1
CASSQVGQTTPNTEAFF
TGCGCCAGCAGCCAAGTTGGACAGACAACTCCGAACACTGAAGCTTTCTTT
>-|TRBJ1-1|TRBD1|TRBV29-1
CSGSTGMNTEAFF
TGCAGCGGATCGACAGGGATGAACACTGAAGCTTTCTTT
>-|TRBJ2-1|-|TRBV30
CAWSVQALQFF
TGTGCCTGGAGTGTACAGGCCCTGCAGTTCTTC
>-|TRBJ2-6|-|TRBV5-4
CASRQAYSSGANVLTF
TGTGCCAGTCGACAGGCCTACTCCTCTGGGGCCAACGTCCTGACTTTC
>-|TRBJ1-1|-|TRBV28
CASSPRDWPMNTEAFF
TGTGCCAGCAGTCCGCGGGACTGGCCAATGAACACTGAAGCTTTCTTT
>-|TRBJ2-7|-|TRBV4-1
CASSQDWGQSYEQYF
TGCGCCAGCAGCCAAGACTGGGGGCAATCCTACGAGCAGTACTTC
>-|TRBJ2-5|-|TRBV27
CASSLLGDTQETQYF
TGTGCCAGCAGTTTATTAGGGGACACCCAAGAGACCCAGTACTTC
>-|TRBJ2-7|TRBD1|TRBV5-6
CASSRQGAYIGGILYEQYF
TGTGCCAGCAGCAGACAGGGGGCGTATATCGGGGGGATACTGTACGAGCAGTACTTC
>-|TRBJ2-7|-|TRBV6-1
CASSEEPVFIPYEQYF
TGTGCCAGCAGTGAAGAGCCGGTTTTTATCCCTTACGAGCAGTACTTC
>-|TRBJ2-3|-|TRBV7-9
CASSLEQVTDTQYF
TGTGCCAGCAGCTTAGAACAGGTCACAGATACGCAGTATTTT
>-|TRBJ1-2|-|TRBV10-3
CAISGTDYGYTF
TGTGCCATCAGTGGGACAGACTATGGCTACACCTTC
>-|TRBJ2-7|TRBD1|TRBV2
CASIRGQKQGQYF
TGTGCCAGCATAAGGGGACAGAAACAGGGGCAGTACTTC
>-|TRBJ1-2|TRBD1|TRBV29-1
CSVEPTGLVYGYTF
TGCAGCGTTGAGCCGACAGGGCTGGTCTATGGCTACACCTTC
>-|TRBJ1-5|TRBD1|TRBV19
CASSVLQGDNQPQHF
TGTGCCAGTAGTGTCCTACAGGGGGACAATCAGCCCCAGCATTTT
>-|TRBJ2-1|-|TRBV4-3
CASSEEGGGVNEQFF
TGCGCCAGCAGCGAAGAGGGGGGAGGGGTCAATGAGCAGTTCTTC
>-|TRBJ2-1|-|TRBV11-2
CASSLVFEQFF
TGTGCCAGCAGCTTAGTATTCGAGCAGTTCTTC
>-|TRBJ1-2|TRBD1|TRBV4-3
CASSQDQGTGLSYGYTF
TGCGCCAGCAGCCAAGATCAAGGGACAGGGCTTTCCTATGGCTACACCTTC
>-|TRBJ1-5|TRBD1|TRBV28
CASSQTGDYSNQPQHF
TGTGCCAGCAGTCAGACAGGGGACTATAGCAATCAGCCCCAGCATTTT
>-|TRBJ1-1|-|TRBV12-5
CASGYGSGTEAFF
TGTGCTAGTGGTTACGGGTCGGGCACTGAAGCTTTCTTT
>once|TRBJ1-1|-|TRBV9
CASSVSPGSHAFF
TGTGCCAGCAGCGTTAGTCCCGGGAGTCATGCTTTCTTT
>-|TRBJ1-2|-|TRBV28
CASSLRHFNYGYTF
TGTGCCAGCAGTCTGAGACATTTCAACTATGGCTACACCTTC